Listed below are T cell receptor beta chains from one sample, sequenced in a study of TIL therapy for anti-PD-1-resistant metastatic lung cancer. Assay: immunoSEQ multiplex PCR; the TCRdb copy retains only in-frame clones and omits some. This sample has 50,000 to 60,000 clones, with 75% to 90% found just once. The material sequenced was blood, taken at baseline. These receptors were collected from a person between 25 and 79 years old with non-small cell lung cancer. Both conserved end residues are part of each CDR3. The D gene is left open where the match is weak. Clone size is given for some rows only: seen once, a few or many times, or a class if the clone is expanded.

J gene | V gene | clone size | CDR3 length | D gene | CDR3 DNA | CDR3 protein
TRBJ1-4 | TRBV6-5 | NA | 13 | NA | TGTGCCAGCAGCCTCCGATCGGGTGAAAAACTGTTTTTT | CASSLRSGEKLFF
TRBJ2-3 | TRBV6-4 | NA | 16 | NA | TGTGCCAGCAGTGACTCTCGCGGAACCTCCACAGATACGCAGTATTTT | CASSDSRGTSTDTQYF
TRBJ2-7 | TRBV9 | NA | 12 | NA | TGTGCCAGCAGCTACGGCGCGGGCGAGCAGTACTTC | CASSYGAGEQYF
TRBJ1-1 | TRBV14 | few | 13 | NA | TGTGCCAGCAGCCTGGACAGGAACACTGAAGCTTTCTTT | CASSLDRNTEAFF
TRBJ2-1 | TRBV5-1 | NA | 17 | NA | TGCGCCAGCAGCCTGCCTTCGTCAGGTGTGGTAATGAATGAGCAGTTCTTC | CASSLPSSGVVMNEQFF
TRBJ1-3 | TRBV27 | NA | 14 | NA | TGTGCCAGCAGTTCAGGGCCTCTCGGAAACACCATATATTTT | CASSSGPLGNTIYF
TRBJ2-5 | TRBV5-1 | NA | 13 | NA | TGCGCCAGCAGCGGGTGGGCGATGGAGACCCAGTACTTC | CASSGWAMETQYF
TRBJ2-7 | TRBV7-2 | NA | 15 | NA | TGTGCCAGCAGCTTACATCAGACAGGAACCTACGAGCAGTACTTC | CASSLHQTGTYEQYF
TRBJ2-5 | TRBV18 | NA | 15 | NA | TGTGCCAGCTCACCATCAGGGGCTGGCCCGGAGACCCAGTACTTC | CASSPSGAGPETQYF
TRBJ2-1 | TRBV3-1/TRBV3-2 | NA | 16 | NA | TGTGCCAGCAGTCCCACTCTTACCCTCACCTACAATGAGCAGTTCTTC | CASSPTLTLTYNEQFF
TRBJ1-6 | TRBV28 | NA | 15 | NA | TGTGCCAGCAGTTGGGGTCCTAGGATTAATTCACCCCTCCACTTT | CASSWGPRINSPLHF
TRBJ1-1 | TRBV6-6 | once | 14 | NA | TGTGCCAGCAGTTACCCGACCGAGAACACTGAAGCTTTCTTT | CASSYPTENTEAFF
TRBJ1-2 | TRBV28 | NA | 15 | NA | TGTGCCAGCAGTTCAACCGGGGTCGCTAACTATGGCTACACCTTC | CASSSTGVANYGYTF
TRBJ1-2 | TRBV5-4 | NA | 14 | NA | TGTGCCAGCAGCACTCGGACACAGGGATATGGCTACACCTTC | CASSTRTQGYGYTF
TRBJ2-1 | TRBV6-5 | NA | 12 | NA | TGTGCCAGCAGTCCAACATACAATGAGCAGTTCTTC | CASSPTYNEQFF
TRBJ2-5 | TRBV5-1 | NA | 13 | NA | TGCGCCAGCAGCTTGAGCCAGCAAGAGACCCAGTACTTC | CASSLSQQETQYF
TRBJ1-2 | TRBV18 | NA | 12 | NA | TGTGCCTCCCAAACCGGGGGGGGTGGCTACACCTTC | CASQTGGGGYTF
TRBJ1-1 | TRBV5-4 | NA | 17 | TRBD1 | TGTGCCAGCAGCTCCGGGACAGGGAGACGGGTTGGCACTGAAGCTTTCTTT | CASSSGTGRRVGTEAFF
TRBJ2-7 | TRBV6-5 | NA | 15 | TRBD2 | TGTGCCAGCAGTTCAACGGGACTAGCGGGATACGAGCAGTACTTC | CASSSTGLAGYEQYF
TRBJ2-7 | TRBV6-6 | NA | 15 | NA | TGTGCCAGCAGTTACTCAAGCGTTCGAGGCTACGAGCAGTACTTC | CASSYSSVRGYEQYF
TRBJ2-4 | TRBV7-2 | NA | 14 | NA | TGTGCCAGCAGCTTAGAACAGGGAAAAAACATTCAGTACTTC | CASSLEQGKNIQYF
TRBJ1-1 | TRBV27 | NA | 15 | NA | TGTGCCAGCAGTTTATCGTGGGTAGCCAACACTGAAGCTTTCTTT | CASSLSWVANTEAFF
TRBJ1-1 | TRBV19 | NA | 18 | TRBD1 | TGTGCCAGTAGTCCTCGGACAGGGAGCCAGATAATGAACACTGAAGCTTTCTTT | CASSPRTGSQIMNTEAFF
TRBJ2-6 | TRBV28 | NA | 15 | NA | TGTGCCAGCAGTTTCGGACTTTCTGGGGCCAACGTCCTGACTTTC | CASSFGLSGANVLTF
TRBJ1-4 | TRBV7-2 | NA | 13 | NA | TGTGCCAGCAGCTTATGGGGCTATGAAAAACTGTTTTTT | CASSLWGYEKLFF
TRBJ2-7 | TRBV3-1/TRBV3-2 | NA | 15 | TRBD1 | TGTGCCAGCAGCCAAGAGCGGACAGGGGTCTACGAGCAGTACTTC | CASSQERTGVYEQYF
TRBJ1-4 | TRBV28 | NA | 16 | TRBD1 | TGTGCCAGCAACCTTAACGCGGGGACAGGAAATGAAAAACTGTTTTTT | CASNLNAGTGNEKLFF
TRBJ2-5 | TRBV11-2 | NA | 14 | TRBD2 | TGTGCCAGCAGCTTAGCGGGGGGAGGAGAGACCCAGTACTTC | CASSLAGGGETQYF
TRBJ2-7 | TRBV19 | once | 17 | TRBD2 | TGTGCCAGTAGTATAGAAGCCCGTGGGGCGCGGGGGTACGAGCAGTACTTC | CASSIEARGARGYEQYF
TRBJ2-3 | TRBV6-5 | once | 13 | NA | TGTGCCAGCAGGGGGGGCTCCACAGATACGCAGTATTTT | CASRGGSTDTQYF
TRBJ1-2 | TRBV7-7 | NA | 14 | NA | TGTGCTAGCAGCCCCATTACAGGCCGCTATGGCTACACCTTC | CASSPITGRYGYTF
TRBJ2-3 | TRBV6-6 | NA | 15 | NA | TGTGCCAGCAGCTATTCCGGGACCACCACAGATACGCAGTATTTT | CASSYSGTTTDTQYF
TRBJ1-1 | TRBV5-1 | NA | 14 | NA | TGCGCCAGCAGCGGGCTCGGGGAACAGGTTGAAGCTTTCTTT | CASSGLGEQVEAFF
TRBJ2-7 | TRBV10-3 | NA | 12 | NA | TGTGCCATCAGTTGGACAGTTCACGAGCAGTACTTC | CAISWTVHEQYF
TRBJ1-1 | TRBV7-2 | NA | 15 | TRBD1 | TGTGCCAGCAGCCTGCCCCGGACAGGAATCACTGAAGCCTTCTTT | CASSLPRTGITEAFF
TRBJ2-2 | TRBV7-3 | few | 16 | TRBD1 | TGTGCCAGCAGCTTAGCAGGGGGCGAGGCCACCGGGGAGCTGTTTTTT | CASSLAGGEATGELFF
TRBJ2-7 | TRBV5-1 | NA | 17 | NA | TGCGCCAGCAGCTTGGCGAACCCCGGGACGGTTAACTACGAGCAGTACTTC | CASSLANPGTVNYEQYF